The 23 T cell receptor beta chains below come from one sample, sequenced in a study of blood T cell repertoires in COVID-19. Libraries were prepared by immunoSEQ multiplex PCR; TCRdb keeps only in-frame clonotypes and omits some of them. The table records 350,000 to 450,000 clones, around 84% of them present only once. Specimen: peripheral blood. The receptors stem from a woman between 18 and 29 years old with acute or convalescent COVID-19.

The chain uses TRBV4-1 and TRBJ2-5; the match to TRBD2 covers 8 bases. V lost 0 bases to trimming and J lost 2 bases; unmatched junction nucleotides: 2. CDR1 and CDR2 from the germline V gene are MGHRA and YSYEKL. There are 15 residues in the CDR3. CDR3 DNA sequence: TGCGCCAGCAGCCAAGAGAGACTAGCGCAAGAGACCCAGTACTTC. Protein: CASSQERLAQETQYF.

V and J are TRBV10-3 and TRBJ1-6, with D unresolved. Germline CDR1 is ENHRY and CDR2 is SYGVKD. Trimming took off 0 bases at V and 12 bases at J, with 9 bases between the two ends. The CDR3 length is 13 residues. The CDR3 sequence is CAISESSSVPLHF. The CDR3 nucleotides read TGTGCCATCAGTGAGTCCTCGTCCGTACCCCTCCACTTT.

There are a few counts of this clone. The V gene is TRBV29-1, the J gene TRBJ2-1; 10 bases agree with TRBD2. Germline CDR1 and CDR2: SQVTM and ANQGSEA. The CDR3 is 15 amino acids. Trimming removed 3 bases from V and 0 bases from J; junction bases left unmatched: 2. The CDR3 DNA reads TGCAGCGTTGATCCTAGCGGGGGCTCCTACAATGAGCAGTTCTTC. Protein product: CSVDPSGGSYNEQFF.

This clone has just one count. This chain uses TRBV2 with TRBJ1-4; maybe TRBD1 (5 bases). Looked up from germline, CDR1 is SNHLY and CDR2 is FYNNEI. Trimming stripped 1 base from V and 6 bases from J, with 12 bases between. This CDR3 region has 15 residues. The CDR3: CASSEVVAGDEKLFF. The CDR3 DNA sequence: TGTGCCAGCAGTGAAGTGGTAGCGGGGGATGAAAAACTGTTTTTT.

This chain connects TRBV15 to TRBJ2-7, with D perhaps matching TRBD2 (5 bases). This CDR3 region has 14 residues. With 1 base removed from V and 2 bases from J, the gap between germline ends came to 9 bases. Germline CDR1 and CDR2: LNHNV and YYDKDF (reference sequence). The CDR3 loop reads CATSRASGAYEQYF. In DNA form, the CDR3 reads TGTGCCACCAGCAGAGCAAGCGGAGCCTACGAGCAGTACTTC.

The V gene is TRBV6-1, the J gene TRBJ2-7; no definite D call. The CDR3 has 14 amino acids. Trimming left V 0 bases short and J 4 bases short, with 10 bases between. Germline loops: CDR1 MNHNS, CDR2 SASEGT. This chain's CDR3 is CASSEASRIYEQYF. The CDR3 nucleotides are TGTGCCAGCAGTGAAGCGTCGCGGATTTACGAGCAGTACTTC.

The DNA for the CDR3 is TGTGCCAGCAGCCCGCGACAGGGGGCTAGCACAGATACGCAGTATTTT. Protein sequence: CASSPRQGASTDTQYF. This sequence joins TRBV7-7 and TRBJ2-3; 10 positions agree with TRBD1. The CDR3 is 16 amino acids. Germline V gene lookup returns CDR1 SSHAT and CDR2 FNYEAQ (reference sequence). V shed 5 bases, J shed 0 bases, and the junction held 5 bases outside the gene matches.

The gene calls are TRBV9 and TRBJ2-7; possibly TRBD2 for D (6 bases). V lost 2 bases to trimming and J lost 2 bases, with 11 bases between them. CDR1 is SGDLS and CDR2 is YYNGEE in the germline V gene. The CDR3 totals 14 residues. CDR3 loop: CASSVGTPTYEQYF. CDR3 nucleotides: TGTGCCAGCAGCGTCGGGACTCCAACCTACGAGCAGTACTTC.

This sequence joins TRBV27 and TRBJ2-7; the D gene is possibly TRBD1 (5 bases). The CDR3 has 14 residues. V gave up 3 bases and J gave up 1 base, with 10 bases separating them. The germline V gene has CDR1 MNHEY and CDR2 SMNVEV (reference sequence). CDR3 bases: TGTGCCAGCAGTTTGTTTGACAGTTCCTACGAGCAGTACTTC. Protein sequence: CASSLFDSSYEQYF.

In its sample, this clone was seen a few times. The chain uses TRBV25-1 and TRBJ1-1; D gene ambiguous. The V end was cut by 1 base, the J end by 6 bases, with 15 bases between. This CDR3 comprises 15 residues. Germline V gene lookup returns CDR1 MGHDK and CDR2 SYGVNS. CDR3 residues: CASSELGGGLAEAFF. The CDR3, as DNA: TGTGCCAGCAGTGAATTGGGTGGAGGGCTCGCTGAAGCTTTCTTT.

The rearrangement links TRBV4-1 to TRBJ1-1; D not resolved. CDR1 is MGHRA and CDR2 is YSYEKL in the germline V gene. V lost 0 bases to trimming and J lost 0 bases, with 8 bases between them. This CDR3 comprises 15 residues. As DNA, the CDR3 is TGCGCCAGCAGCCAAGATAATACGGTGAACACTGAAGCTTTCTTT. This gives the protein CASSQDNTVNTEAFF.

The rearrangement uses TRBV30 and TRBJ2-3; D is unclear. Trimming took 0 bases from V and 1 from J, leaving 11 bases between them. The CDR3 covers 15 residues. Germline CDR1 reads GTSNPN; CDR2 reads SVGIG (reference sequence). CDR3 DNA sequence: TGTGCCTGGAGTGTGAGTAGAACGGGCACAGATACGCAGTATTTT. This codes for CAWSVSRTGTDTQYF.

This chain uses TRBV5-6 with TRBJ1-1, with 8 positions matching TRBD1. Germline-derived CDR1 and CDR2 are SGHDT and YYEEEE. The CDR3 contains 15 residues. The V and J ends lost 0 bases and 2 bases, in that order; junction bases with no gene match: 3. In nucleotides, the CDR3 is TGTGCCAGCAGCTTGGGCAGGGGGCGAAACACTGAAGCTTTCTTT. Its protein is CASSLGRGRNTEAFF.

The chain recombines TRBV13 with TRBJ2-7; TRBD1 might be the D (6 bases). V lost 4 bases to trimming and J lost 4 bases, with 23 bases between them. The CDR3 has 17 amino acids. Germline V lookup: CDR1 PRHDT, CDR2 FYEKMQ (reference sequence). The CDR3 reads CASSSRGRDGAYYEQYF. CDR3 in DNA: TGTGCCAGCAGCTCCAGGGGCCGGGACGGGGCGTATTACGAGCAGTACTTC.

This chain joins TRBV28 and TRBJ2-2, with 8 bases fitting TRBD1. Germline values: CDR1 MDHEN, CDR2 SYDVKM. The V and J ends lost 3 bases and 7 bases, in that order; junction bases with no gene match: 4. The CDR3 contains 14 residues. The CDR3 nucleotides are TGTGCCAGCAGTTTGACAGGGGTCATCGGGGAGCTGTTTTTT. Its protein is CASSLTGVIGELFF.

V usage is TRBV28 and J usage is TRBJ2-3; 7 nucleotides agree with TRBD2. CDR1 and CDR2 from the germline V gene are MDHEN and SYDVKM. V was pared by 5 bases and J by 2 bases, with 7 bases of the junction left unmatched. CDR3 length equals 15 residues. CDR3 amino acids: CASSPPGRTTDTQYF. CDR3 sequence (DNA): TGTGCCAGCAGTCCCCCCGGGAGGACCACAGATACGCAGTATTTT.

The gene calls are TRBV9 and TRBJ1-3; D may be TRBD1 (5 bases). With 0 bases removed from V and 4 bases from J, the gap between germline ends came to 11 bases. The CDR3 spans 15 residues. Looked up from germline, CDR1 is SGDLS and CDR2 is YYNGEE. In DNA form, the CDR3 reads TGTGCCAGCAGCGTAGCAGCGGGGGTAGGAAACACCATATATTTT. It specifies CASSVAAGVGNTIYF. The complete variable domain, with remaining parts taken from reference TRBV9 and TRBJ1-3, reads DSGVTQTPKHLITATGQRVTLRCSPRSGDLSVYWYQQSLDQGLQFLIQYYNGEERAKGNILERFSAQQFPDLHSELNLSSLELGDSALYFCASSVAAGVGNTIYFGEGSWLTVV.

This chain joins TRBV27 and TRBJ1-2; D is ambiguous. V lost 4 bases to trimming and J lost 3 bases, with 9 bases between them. The CDR3 extends over 13 amino acids. Germline CDR1 and CDR2: MNHEY and SMNVEV (reference sequence). CDR3 sequence: CASSSTEDYGYTF. CDR3 nucleotides: TGTGCCAGCAGTTCTACAGAAGACTATGGCTACACCTTC.

The chain carries TRBV4-2 and TRBJ2-7, with 10 bases matching TRBD2. Germline V lookup: CDR1 LGHNA, CDR2 YNFKEQ. V gave up 0 bases and J gave up 0 bases; unmatched junction bases: 2. CDR3 size: 16 residues. The DNA for the CDR3 is TGTGCCAGCAGCCAAGATAGCGGGAGGAGCTCCTACGAGCAGTACTTC. Residues: CASSQDSGRSSYEQYF.

This clone was seen a single time. This chain links TRBV9 with TRBJ2-5; 16 bases line up with TRBD2. The CDR3 consists of 17 residues. The J segment lost 4 bases and the V segment lost 0 bases, leaving 3 bases of the junction unmatched. CDR1 is SGDLS, CDR2 YYNGEE, per germline. Written as DNA, the CDR3 is TGTGCCAGCAGCGTAGCGGGACTAGCGGGAGGGCTAGAGACCCAGTACTTC. It encodes CASSVAGLAGGLETQYF.

The chain has TRBV19 and TRBJ1-1, with a possible D match to TRBD1 (5 bases). The CDR3 has 12 residues. Germline V gene lookup returns CDR1 LNHDA and CDR2 SQIVND (reference sequence). This CDR3 reads CAVPDGPGKAFF. The CDR3 DNA reads as TGTGCAGTACCGGATGGCCCAGGGAAAGCTTTCTTT.

The V gene is TRBV6-7, the J gene TRBJ2-7; 8 positions agree with TRBD1. TRBV6-7 is assigned to the ORF class and has an uncertain function. The CDR3 extends over 15 amino acids. The V gene end was trimmed by 6 bases and the J gene end by 2 bases; junction bases not matched to a gene: 9. The CDR3 DNA follows: TGTGCCAGCAGCCATACCCCGGACAGGGCCTACGAGCAGTACTTC. This codes for CASSHTPDRAYEQYF.

The chain uses TRBV27 and TRBJ2-2; 8 bases are a match to TRBD1. The trim removed 3 bases at V and 7 bases at J, leaving 4 bases unmatched. The CDR3 has 14 amino acids. The V gene's germline CDR1 is MNHEY and CDR2 SMNVEV (reference sequence). The DNA for the CDR3 is TGTGCCAGCAGTTTGAGACAGGGGTACGGGGAGCTGTTTTTT. It codes for CASSLRQGYGELFF.